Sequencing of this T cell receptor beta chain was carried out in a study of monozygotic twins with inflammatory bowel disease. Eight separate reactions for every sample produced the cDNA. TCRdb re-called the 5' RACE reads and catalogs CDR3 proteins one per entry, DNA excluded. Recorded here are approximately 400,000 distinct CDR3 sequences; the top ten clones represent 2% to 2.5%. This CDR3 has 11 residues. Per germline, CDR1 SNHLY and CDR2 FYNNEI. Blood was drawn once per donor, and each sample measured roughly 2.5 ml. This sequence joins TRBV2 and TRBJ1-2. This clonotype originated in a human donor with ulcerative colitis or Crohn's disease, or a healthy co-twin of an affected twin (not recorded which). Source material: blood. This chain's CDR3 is CASSEALDYTF. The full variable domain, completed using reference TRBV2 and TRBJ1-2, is EPEVTQTPSHQVTQMGQEVILRCVPISNHLYFYWYRQILGQKVEFLVSFYNNEISEKSEIFDDQFSVERPDGSNFTLKIRSTKLEDSAMYFCASSEALDYTFGSGTRLTVV.